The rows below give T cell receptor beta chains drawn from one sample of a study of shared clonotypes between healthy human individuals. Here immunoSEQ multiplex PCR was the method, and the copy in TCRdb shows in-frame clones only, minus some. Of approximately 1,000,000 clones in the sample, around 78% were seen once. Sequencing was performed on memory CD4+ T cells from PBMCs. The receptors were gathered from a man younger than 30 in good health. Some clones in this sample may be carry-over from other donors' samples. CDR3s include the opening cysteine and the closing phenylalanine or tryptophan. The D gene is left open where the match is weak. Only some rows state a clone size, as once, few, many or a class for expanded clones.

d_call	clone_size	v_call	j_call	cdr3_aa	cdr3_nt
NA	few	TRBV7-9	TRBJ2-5	CASSLGGGETQYF	TGTGCCAGCAGCTTAGGGGGTGGGGAGACCCAGTACTTC
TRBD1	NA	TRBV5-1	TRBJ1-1	CASSPTTGVTEAFF	TGCGCCAGCAGCCCTACAACAGGGGTAACTGAAGCTTTCTTT
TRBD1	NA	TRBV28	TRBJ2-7	CASTPGTVYEQYF	TGTGCCAGCACCCCCGGGACAGTTTACGAGCAGTACTTC
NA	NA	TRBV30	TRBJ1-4	CAWSRGLSEKLFF	TGTGCCTGGAGCAGGGGCTTATCGGAAAAACTGTTTTTT
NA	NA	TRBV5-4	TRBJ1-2	CASSLGGRVYAGYTF	TGTGCCAGCAGCTTGGGTGGCAGGGTATACGCTGGCTACACCTTC
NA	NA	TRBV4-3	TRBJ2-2	CASSQQLQVSGELFF	TGCGCCAGCAGCCAACAACTACAAGTTTCCGGGGAGCTGTTTTTT
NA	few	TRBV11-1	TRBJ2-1	CASSLAGANEQFF	TGTGCCAGCAGCTTAGCCGGGGCCAATGAGCAGTTCTTC
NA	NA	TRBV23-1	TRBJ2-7	CASSQMVAGPSYEQYF	TGCGCCAGCAGTCAAATGGTGGCGGGGCCTTCCTACGAGCAGTACTTC
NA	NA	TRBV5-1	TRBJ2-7	CASRWTADYEQYF	TGCGCCAGCAGATGGACAGCAGACTACGAGCAGTACTTC
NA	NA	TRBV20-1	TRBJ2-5	CSARPAETQYF	TGCAGTGCTAGGCCGGCAGAGACCCAGTACTTC
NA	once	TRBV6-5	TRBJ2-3	CASSYSVSYTDTQYF	TGTGCCAGCAGTTACTCCGTTTCTTACACAGATACGCAGTATTTT
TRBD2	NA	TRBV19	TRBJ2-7	CASGGTSGTYEQYF	TGTGCCAGTGGGGGGACTAGCGGAACTTACGAGCAGTACTTC
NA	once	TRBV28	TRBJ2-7	CASSRSGPYEQYF	TGTGCCAGCAGTCGGAGCGGTCCCTACGAGCAGTACTTC
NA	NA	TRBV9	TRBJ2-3	CASSVGGGKDTQYF	TGTGCCAGCAGCGTAGGGGGCGGTAAAGATACGCAGTATTTT
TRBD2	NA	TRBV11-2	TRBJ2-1	CASRPTSGVYNEQFF	TGTGCCAGCAGACCCACTAGCGGGGTTTACAATGAGCAGTTCTTC
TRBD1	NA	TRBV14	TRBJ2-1	CASSQVQGALGQFF	TGTGCCAGCAGCCAAGTTCAGGGGGCATTAGGGCAGTTCTTC
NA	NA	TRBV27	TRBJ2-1	CASSFGLDFSEQFF	TGTGCCAGCAGTTTTGGGCTCGATTTCTCTGAGCAGTTCTTC
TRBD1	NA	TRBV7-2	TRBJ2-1	CASSPRQGNNEQFF	TGTGCCAGCAGCCCGCGACAGGGGAACAATGAGCAGTTCTTC
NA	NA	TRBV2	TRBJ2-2	CASSVPDLRRVTGELFF	TGTGCCAGCAGTGTCCCGGACCTCCGGAGGGTCACCGGGGAGCTGTTTTTT
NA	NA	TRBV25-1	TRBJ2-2	CASSDWAGELFF	TGTGCCAGCAGTGACTGGGCCGGGGAGCTGTTTTTT
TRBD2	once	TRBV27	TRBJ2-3	CASDQTGSGWRNTQYF	TGTGCCAGCGACCAAACGGGTAGCGGGTGGCGGAATACGCAGTATTTT
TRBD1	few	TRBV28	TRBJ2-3	CASSIGTGFDTQYF	TGTGCCAGCAGCATCGGGACAGGTTTTGATACGCAGTATTTT
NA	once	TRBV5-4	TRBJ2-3	CASSWGSTTDTQYF	TGTGCCAGCAGCTGGGGAAGTACGACAGATACGCAGTATTTT
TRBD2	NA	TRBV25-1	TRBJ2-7	CASSPSTSGRYEQYF	TGTGCCAGCAGTCCTTCGACTAGCGGGAGATACGAGCAGTACTTC
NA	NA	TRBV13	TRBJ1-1	CASSHLRGMGTEAFF	TGTGCCAGCAGCCACCTCCGGGGGATGGGGACTGAAGCTTTCTTT
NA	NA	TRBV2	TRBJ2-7	CASSPLLGPYEQYF	TGTGCCAGCAGCCCCCTGTTGGGACCCTACGAGCAGTACTTC
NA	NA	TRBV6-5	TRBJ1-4	CASSSKQGRREKLFF	TGTGCCAGCAGTTCGAAGCAGGGGAGACGGGAAAAACTGTTTTTT
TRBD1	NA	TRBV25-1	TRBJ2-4	CASSTPGTVNIQYF	TGTGCCAGCTCCACCCCCGGGACAGTAAACATTCAGTACTTC
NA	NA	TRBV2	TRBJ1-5	CASSTDSRGNQPQHF	TGTGCCAGCAGTACGGACAGTCGCGGCAATCAGCCCCAGCATTTT
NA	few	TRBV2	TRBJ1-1	CASSTGYTEAFF	TGTGCCAGCAGTACAGGGTACACTGAAGCTTTCTTT
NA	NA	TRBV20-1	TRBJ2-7	CSARRGNEQYF	TGCAGTGCTAGGCGGGGTAACGAGCAGTACTTC
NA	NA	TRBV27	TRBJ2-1	CASSFLGGGGRYNEQFF	TGTGCCAGCAGTTTCTTAGGTGGTGGCGGAAGGTACAATGAGCAGTTCTTC
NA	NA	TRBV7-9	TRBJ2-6	CASSLALILDHSGANVLTF	TGTGCCAGCAGCTTAGCGCTCATTCTCGACCACTCTGGGGCCAACGTCCTGACTTTC
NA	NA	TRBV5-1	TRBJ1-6	CASSLGQTRNSPLHF	TGCGCCAGCAGCTTGGGACAGACGCGGAATTCACCCCTCCACTTT
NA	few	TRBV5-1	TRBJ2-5	CASNRDTQETQYF	TGCGCCAGCAATCGGGACACTCAGGAGACCCAGTACTTC
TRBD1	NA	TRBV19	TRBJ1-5	CASKVVRDRNNQPQHF	TGTGCCAGTAAAGTCGTACGGGACAGGAACAATCAGCCCCAGCATTTT
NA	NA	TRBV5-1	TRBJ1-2	CASSLTDPLKGYTF	TGCGCCAGCAGCTTGACCGACCCCCTTAAGGGCTACACCTTC
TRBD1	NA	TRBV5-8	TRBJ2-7	CASWQGDYEQYF	TGTGCCAGCTGGCAGGGGGACTACGAGCAGTACTTC
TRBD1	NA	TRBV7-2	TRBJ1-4	CASSSRQGGNEKLFF	TGTGCCAGCAGCTCCAGACAGGGGGGTAATGAAAAACTGTTTTTT
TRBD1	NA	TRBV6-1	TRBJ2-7	CASSDPGTGSPYEQYF	TGTGCCAGCAGTGACCCCGGGACAGGGTCCCCCTACGAGCAGTACTTC
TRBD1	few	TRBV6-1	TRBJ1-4	CASRHPGQGAELFF	TGTGCCAGCAGACACCCGGGACAGGGGGCCGAACTGTTTTTT
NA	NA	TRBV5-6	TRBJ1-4	CASSFGLTATNEKLFF	TGTGCCAGCAGCTTTGGCCTCACTGCAACTAATGAAAAACTGTTTTTT
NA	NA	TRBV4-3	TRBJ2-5	CASSPGDTQRETQYF	TGCGCCAGCAGCCCGGGAGATACACAACGAGAGACCCAGTACTTC
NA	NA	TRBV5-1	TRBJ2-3	CASSRGLANTDTQYF	TGCGCCAGCAGCCGGGGACTTGCGAACACAGATACGCAGTATTTT
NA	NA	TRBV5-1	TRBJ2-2	CASSAWQGNTGELFF	TGCGCCAGCAGCGCCTGGCAGGGGAACACCGGGGAGCTGTTTTTT
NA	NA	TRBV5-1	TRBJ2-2	CASSLVITFRAGELFF	TGCGCCAGCAGCTTGGTGATCACCTTCCGGGCCGGGGAGCTGTTTTTT
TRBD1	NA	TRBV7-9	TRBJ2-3	CASSSGQGGTDTQYF	TGTGCCAGCAGCTCAGGACAGGGGGGCACAGATACGCAGTATTTT
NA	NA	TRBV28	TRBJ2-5	CASSLWGETQYF	TGTGCCAGCAGTTTATGGGGGGAGACCCAGTACTTC
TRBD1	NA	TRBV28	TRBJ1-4	CASPPETGLGKLFF	TGTGCCAGCCCTCCCGAGACAGGGTTGGGAAAACTGTTTTTT
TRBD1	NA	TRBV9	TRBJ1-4	CASSITGTVNEKLFF	TGTGCCAGCAGCATTACCGGGACAGTTAATGAAAAACTGTTTTTT
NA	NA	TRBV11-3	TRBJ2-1	CASSLGGYNEQFF	TGTGCCAGCAGCCTAGGAGGCTACAATGAGCAGTTCTTC